The clone carrying this TCR beta chain was counted between two and nine times. These data belong to a study of blood T cell repertoires in COVID-19. Study in general: Sites across the United States, Italy and Spain contributed samples from acute and convalescent COVID-19. Sample material is recorded as cDNA or gDNA derived from T cells, B-cell-depleted T cells, or PBMCs.

Original processing methods: Scientists estimated how many nucleated cells there were by amplifying reference gene primers. TCRdb's copy holds only in-frame clones and misses some; the assay was immunoSEQ multiplex PCR. Clone size and the V and J calls come from that table; the DNA yielded D and trimming. The table lists 25,000 to 35,000 clones, 70% to 90% of them singletons, with under 7.5% in the top ten. CDR3 length: 13 residues. Per germline, CDR1 LNHDA and CDR2 SQIVND (reference sequence). Trimming took off 2 bases at V and 4 bases at J, with 9 bases between the two ends. Sequencing was carried out using peripheral blood. This TCR derives from a man aged 55 to 70 with active COVID-19. The chain combines TRBV19 with TRBJ2-7, with a tentative D call TRBD1 (5 bases). The DNA for the CDR3 is TGTGCCAGTAGTATACAAGGGGATTACGAGCAGTACTTC. It specifies CASSIQGDYEQYF.